The 32 T cell receptor beta chains reported below all come from one sample, sequenced in a study of T cell responses to AZD1222 COVID-19 vaccine (dated by TCRdb to about 2021). The library was made by the immunoSEQ multiplex PCR assay. TCRdb mirrors the immuneACCESS table, restricted to in-frame sequences. Some clones are absent from its copies; in checked studies, under half trace to an unresolved V gene, and the reason for the others is unknown. The sample includes roughly 110,000 clones, with 85% to 90% observed a single time. Over 4.5% of the sample is held by the ten biggest clonotypes. The time point label, as the study defines it: baseline before first vaccination. The material was peripheral blood, obtained on day 0 of AZD1222 vaccination. The receptors shown here come from an adult in good health.

The gene calls are TRBV4-2 and TRBJ2-7; no definite D call. Trimming shortened V by 1 base and J by 1 base, and 8 bases separated the two germline ends. CDR3 length: 14 amino acids. Germline V gene lookup returns CDR1 LGHNA and CDR2 YNFKEQ. This CDR3 reads CASSQGGSSYEQYF. The CDR3 DNA follows: TGTGCCAGCAGCCAAGGCGGCAGTTCCTACGAGCAGTACTTC.

The rearrangement joins TRBV21-1 to TRBJ2-3; TRBD2, the table's D call, was not compared with the DNA. TRBV21-1 is deemed a pseudogene. This CDR3 comprises 15 residues. The CDR3 DNA follows: TGTGCCAGCAGCTTCCGAGGGGGGGGCACAGATACGCAGTATTTT. Translated, it gives CASSFRGGGTDTQYF.

The gene calls are TRBV7-6 and TRBJ2-7; tentative D call: TRBD1 (6 bases). The V gene's germline CDR1 is SGHVS and CDR2 FNYEAQ. CDR3 length: 13 amino acids. The V end was cut by 3 bases, the J end by 3 bases, with 9 bases between. The DNA for the CDR3 is TGTGCCAGCAGCTTCGACAGGTACTACGAGCAGTACTTC. Its translation is CASSFDRYYEQYF.

This clone showed up just once. The chain has TRBV11-1 and TRBJ1-6, with D hard to call. Germline V gives CDR1 SGHAT, CDR2 FQDESV (reference sequence). Trimming took off 8 bases at V and 7 bases at J, with 15 bases between the two ends. This CDR3 spans 14 amino acids. The CDR3 nucleotides read TGTGCCAGCGGAGATCTGATCAAGAATTCACCCCTCCACTTT. Translating gives CASGDLIKNSPLHF. The variable domain in full, completed from reference TRBV11-1 and TRBJ1-6, reads EAEVAQSPRYKITEKSQAVAFWCDPISGHATLYWYRQILGQGPELLVQFQDESVVDDSQLPKDRFSAERLKGVDSTLKIQPAELGDSAMYLCASGDLIKNSPLHFGNGTRLTVT.

A note on this clone: Sequence at one end of the junction differs from germline and may be a read error. J is TRBJ2-1 and V is TRBV2, with 9 bases lining up with TRBD2. This CDR3 spans 17 amino acids. The germline gives CDR1 SNHLY, CDR2 FYNNEI. This chain's CDR3 is CASREGAGTSLGNEQFF. The CDR3 bases are TGTGCCAGCAGAGAAGGAGCCGGGACTAGCTTGGGCAATGAGCAGTTCTTC.

This chain connects TRBV7-9 to TRBJ2-7; 7 nucleotides agree with TRBD1. The germline gives CDR1 SEHNR, CDR2 FQNEAQ (reference sequence). V lost 4 bases and J lost 2; bases outside the gene matches: 11. The CDR3 is 16 amino acids. The CDR3 loop is CASSSPWGQHAYEQYF. CDR3 nucleotide sequence: TGTGCCAGCAGCTCGCCCTGGGGACAGCACGCCTACGAGCAGTACTTC. Combining the CDR3 with reference TRBV7-9 and TRBJ2-7 gives the whole variable domain DTGVSQNPRHKITKRGQNVTFRCDPISEHNRLYWYRQTLGQGPEFLTYFQNEAQLEKSRLLSDRFSAERPKGSFSTLEIQRTEQGDSAMYLCASSSPWGQHAYEQYFGPGTRLTVT.

This clone was detected once. This chain links TRBV24-1 with TRBJ1-5; D possibly corresponds to TRBD1 (5 bases). The CDR3 has 15 residues. Trimming shortened V by 6 bases and J by 0 bases, and 11 bases separated the two germline ends. Per germline, CDR1 KGHDR and CDR2 SFDVKD. The CDR3 DNA reads as TGTGCCACCAGTCCCCCAGGGATTAGCAATCAGCCCCAGCATTTT. Encoded protein: CATSPPGISNQPQHF.

This chain links TRBV7-2 with TRBJ2-7; D may be TRBD2 (6 bases). Germline CDR1 reads SGHTA; CDR2 reads FQGNSA. The V end lost 0 bases, the J end lost 7 bases, and 13 bases lay between the germline ends. The CDR3 has 14 amino acids. The CDR3 region has the DNA TGTGCCAGCAGCTTAGCGCGGGAAATTGGGGAGCAGTACTTC. It is translated as CASSLAREIGEQYF.

This chain links TRBV7-8 with TRBJ1-5, with 10 bases fitting TRBD1. V lost 4 bases to trimming and J lost 4 bases; unmatched junction nucleotides: 4. Germline V gene sequence: CDR1 SGHVS, CDR2 FQNEAQ. There are 15 residues in the CDR3. In nucleotides, the CDR3 is TGTGCCAGCAGCTGGGGACAGGGGACAAATCAGCCCCAGCATTTT. As protein: CASSWGQGTNQPQHF. The entire variable domain, with the rest obtained from reference TRBV7-8 and TRBJ1-5, is as follows: GAGVSQSPRYKVAKRGQDVALRCDPISGHVSLFWYQQALGQGPEFLTYFQNEAQLDKSGLPSDRFFAERPEGSVSTLKIQRTQQEDSAVYLCASSWGQGTNQPQHFGDGTRLSIL.

This chain links TRBV3-1 (or the pseudogene TRBV3-2) with TRBJ1-1, with a possible D match to TRBD1 (5 bases). Per germline, CDR1 LGHDT and CDR2 YNNKEL (reference sequence). V was trimmed by 4 bases and J by 6 bases, leaving 12 bases between them. The length of the CDR3 is 13 residues. This CDR3 reads CASSLSRGAEAFF. The CDR3, as DNA: TGTGCCAGCAGCCTTAGCCGGGGGGCTGAAGCTTTCTTT.

The DNA of the CDR3 is TGTGCCAGCAGCGTAGAGCATTGGGGCAGTCAAGAGACCCAGTACTTC. Translating gives CASSVEHWGSQETQYF. This chain connects TRBV9 to TRBJ2-5, with D tentatively TRBD1 (5 bases). Germline V gives CDR1 SGDLS, CDR2 YYNGEE. V lost 0 bases, J lost 2 bases, and 14 bases lay in between. This CDR3 spans 16 amino acids.

The chain links TRBV5-1 to TRBJ2-3, with 7 bases identical to TRBD2. The CDR3 totals 16 residues. The germline gives CDR1 SGHRS, CDR2 YFSETQ. J was trimmed by 4 bases and V by 4 bases; bases with no gene match: 12. The DNA of the CDR3 is TGCGCCAGCAGCCGAAAAGAGGCGGGAGCCGCAGATACGCAGTATTTT. Its protein product is CASSRKEAGAADTQYF.

CDR3: CASSPSGSTETQYF. Here the CDR3 DNA reads TGTGCCAGCAGCCCTAGCGGGAGTACAGAGACCCAGTACTTC. This sequence joins TRBV3-1 (or the pseudogene TRBV3-2) and TRBJ2-5, with 10 bases aligning to TRBD2. CDR1 is LGHDT, CDR2 YNNKEL, per germline (reference sequence). This CDR3 is 14 amino acids long. The V gene end was trimmed by 4 bases and the J gene end by 4 bases; junction bases not matched to a gene: 3.

The V call is TRBV6-2 or TRBV6-3, the J call TRBJ2-7; 7 bases are a match to TRBD2. V trimming: 6 bases; J trimming: 1 base; junction bases outside the gene matches: 15. Germline CDR1 reads MNHEY; CDR2 reads SVGEGT. This CDR3 region has 17 residues. Here the CDR3 DNA reads TGTGCCAGCAGCCTTCCCACCCCCGGGACTACATCCTACGAGCAGTACTTC. Translating it yields CASSLPTPGTTSYEQYF.

This chain joins TRBV5-4 and TRBJ2-5; TRBD2 agrees at 11 bases. Germline assignment: CDR1 SGHNT and CDR2 YYREEE (reference sequence). The ends lost 9 bases at V and 2 bases at J; junction bases unmatched: 9. The CDR3 length is 15 residues. The DNA of the CDR3 is TGTGCCACCCACAAGGGACTAGCGGCTCAAGAGACCCAGTACTTC. Its translation is CATHKGLAAQETQYF.

The chain is built from TRBV12-5 and TRBJ2-7; D may be TRBD1 (6 bases). Germline lookup yields CDR1 LGHNT and CDR2 FRNRAP. The CDR3 totals 14 residues. V lost 2 bases and J 4 bases, leaving 12 bases between the germline ends. CDR3 sequence (DNA): TGTGCTAGTGGTTTGTCTAACAGGGAATACGAGCAGTACTTC. As protein: CASGLSNREYEQYF. The full variable domain, in which reference TRBV12-5 and TRBJ2-7 provide the parts outside the CDR3, is DARVTQTPRHKVTEMGQEVTMRCQPILGHNTVFWYRQTMMQGLELLAYFRNRAPLDDSGMPKDRFSAEMPDATLATLKIQPSEPRDSAVYFCASGLSNREYEQYFGPGTRLTVT.

This chain links TRBV9 with TRBJ1-3; D may be TRBD1 (5 bases). Germline CDR1 and CDR2: SGDLS and YYNGEE. The CDR3 extends over 15 amino acids. V was clipped by 0 bases and J by 4 bases, with 11 bases between them. For the CDR3, the DNA is TGTGCCAGCAGCGTAGCCAGGGAGGGCGGAAACACCATATATTTT. It specifies CASSVAREGGNTIYF.

This clone showed up just once. V and J are TRBV6-6 and TRBJ2-2; TRBD1 agrees at 9 bases. Looked up from germline, CDR1 is MNHNY and CDR2 is SVGAGI (reference sequence). V dropped 6 bases and J dropped 6; count of bases not matched to a gene: 11. The CDR3 sequence is 16 residues long. CDR3 in DNA: TGTGCCAGCAGACCCCCGGGACAGGGCGTCGCCGGGGAGCTGTTTTTT. Protein sequence: CASRPPGQGVAGELFF.

The chain employs TRBV4-1 and TRBJ1-1; unclear D gene. V was trimmed by 2 bases and J by 5 bases, leaving 9 bases between them. Germline V CDR1 and CDR2: MGHRA, YSYEKL. This CDR3 region has 13 residues. The CDR3 DNA is TGCGCCAGCAGCCAACCGACGGGGACTGAAGCTTTCTTT. As protein: CASSQPTGTEAFF.

V and J are TRBV20-1 and TRBJ1-2; no definite D call. The germline V gene encodes CDR1 DFQATT and CDR2 SNEGSKA (reference sequence). The CDR3 is 11 amino acids. The germline V and J ends were trimmed by 6 bases and 7 bases, with 12 bases remaining between them. CDR3 nucleotides: TGCAGTGCCAGCCCATACAGTGGCTACACCTTC. Its translation is CSASPYSGYTF.

This rearrangement joins TRBV7-9 to TRBJ1-2, with 7 bases aligning to TRBD1. The V and J ends lost 3 bases and 8 bases, in that order; junction bases with no gene match: 9. Looked up from germline, CDR1 is SEHNR and CDR2 is FQNEAQ (reference sequence). This CDR3 spans 14 amino acids. The CDR3 nucleotides read TGTGCCAGCAGCTTGGGGACGACAGGGAACGGCTACACCTTC. Translated, it gives CASSLGTTGNGYTF.

The chain combines TRBV19 with TRBJ1-1; D gene unclear. This CDR3 spans 13 amino acids. Deletions cut 8 bases from V and 1 base from J, with 11 bases between. In germline, CDR1 is LNHDA, CDR2 SQIVND (reference sequence). The CDR3 coding sequence is TGTGCCAGTTTATCGGGCAAGAACACTGAAGCTTTCTTT. This gives the protein CASLSGKNTEAFF.

The chain recombines TRBV18 with TRBJ1-4; D is possibly TRBD1 (6 bases). Germline assignment: CDR1 KGHSH and CDR2 LQKENI. V was trimmed by 2 bases and J by 0 bases, leaving 10 bases between them. The CDR3 contains 16 residues. The CDR3 sequence is CASSPDRSPTNEKLFF. CDR3 sequence (DNA): TGTGCCAGCTCACCAGACAGGTCACCAACTAATGAAAAACTGTTTTTT.

This clone was picked up a small number of times. The V call is TRBV6-1, the J call TRBJ1-2; possibly TRBD1 for D (6 bases). This CDR3 contains 16 residues. Trimming stripped 2 bases from V and 4 bases from J, with 17 bases between. The V gene's germline CDR1 is MNHNS and CDR2 SASEGT. CDR3 loop: CASSETARGAGYGYTF. The DNA of the CDR3 is TGTGCCAGCAGTGAAACCGCACGGGGGGCGGGCTATGGCTACACCTTC.

The chain couples TRBV25-1 to TRBJ1-4; the match to TRBD1 covers 9 bases. Germline V CDR1 and CDR2: MGHDK, SYGVNS. There are 16 residues in the CDR3. The V and J ends lost 3 bases and 7 bases, in that order; junction bases with no gene match: 9. The CDR3 is CASSEGYYRGPEKLFF. For the CDR3, the DNA is TGTGCCAGCAGTGAGGGGTATTACAGGGGGCCTGAAAAACTGTTTTTT.

The chain has TRBV6-6 and TRBJ1-2, with no clear D. The CDR3 runs to 13 residues. Germline CDR1 reads MNHNY; CDR2 reads SVGAGI (reference sequence). Trimming cost V 10 bases and J 2 bases, with 14 bases left between them. CDR3 region: CATWGAGNYGYTF. In DNA, the CDR3 is TGTGCCACCTGGGGTGCCGGGAACTATGGCTACACCTTC.

The chain employs TRBV12-3 or TRBV12-4 and TRBJ1-5; maybe TRBD1 (5 bases). The CDR3 contains 13 residues. V gave up 3 bases and J gave up 4 bases, with 7 bases separating them. The CDR3 nucleotides read TGTGCCAGCAGTTTTGGGGCAAATCAGCCCCAGCATTTT. Encoded protein: CASSFGANQPQHF.

This clone was found once. The rearrangement links TRBV7-9 to TRBJ1-2, with D tentatively TRBD1 (5 bases). Germline-derived CDR1 and CDR2 are SEHNR and FQNEAQ (reference sequence). This CDR3 comprises 14 residues. V shed 1 base and J shed 8 bases, with 14 bases lying between them. In DNA, the CDR3 is TGTGCCAGCAGCTTAGGTTTTAGGGACGTCGGCTACACCTTC. Its protein product is CASSLGFRDVGYTF.

The chain recombines TRBV9 with TRBJ2-1; D is perhaps TRBD1 or TRBD2 (5 bases each). Germline V CDR1 and CDR2: SGDLS, YYNGEE. V lost 4 bases and J 6 bases, leaving 17 bases between the germline ends. This CDR3 has 15 residues. CDR3 DNA: TGTGCCAGCAGCTCAGTGGGGGTCCGCCCCAATGAGCAGTTCTTC. Protein: CASSSVGVRPNEQFF. Full variable domain (remainder filled in from reference TRBV9 and TRBJ2-1): DSGVTQTPKHLITATGQRVTLRCSPRSGDLSVYWYQQSLDQGLQFLIQYYNGEERAKGNILERFSAQQFPDLHSELNLSSLELGDSALYFCASSSVGVRPNEQFFGPGTRLTVL.

This chain links TRBV27 with TRBJ2-7; D gene unclear. Germline V gene lookup returns CDR1 MNHEY and CDR2 SMNVEV (reference sequence). The CDR3 has 13 amino acids. The V end lost 5 bases, the J end lost 5 bases, and 13 bases lay between the germline ends. In nucleotides, the CDR3 is TGTGCCAGCAGTCTCCGCTTGGGCCACGAGCAGTACTTC. As protein: CASSLRLGHEQYF.

In this sample, this clone turned up once. The chain employs TRBV10-3 and TRBJ2-1; 9 bases fit TRBD1. This CDR3 comprises 14 residues. The V gene's germline CDR1 is ENHRY and CDR2 SYGVKD. V lost 6 bases to trimming and J lost 7 bases; unmatched junction nucleotides: 7. CDR3 amino acids: CAISWGTGTNEQFF. The CDR3 nucleotides read TGTGCCATCAGCTGGGGGACAGGGACTAATGAGCAGTTCTTC.

The V call is TRBV6-5, the J call TRBJ1-1, with 7 bases fitting TRBD1. Trimming at V came to 10 bases and at J to 9 bases, leaving 11 bases not matched to a gene. The CDR3 runs 12 residues. Germline CDR1 is MNHEY and CDR2 is SVGAGI. DNA for the CDR3: TGTGCCACCGAGGACAGGACCTGGAAAGCTTTCTTT. Protein: CATEDRTWKAFF.